This TCR beta chain was sequenced for a study of T-cell memory formation after mild COVID-19. About the study: The two donors had largely donor-specific TCR clusters.

A single record per CDR3 protein comes from TCRdb applying MiXCR to the 5' RACE reads. The sample consists of 350,000 to 400,000 distinct CDR3 sequences, approximately 15% of them appearing once. V shed 0 bases, J shed 1 base, and the junction held 17 bases outside the gene matches. The CDR3 loop spans 21 amino acids. CDR1 SGHRS and CDR2 YFSETQ come from the germline V gene. This clonotype was observed a few times. J is TRBJ2-3 and V is TRBV5-1, with 10 bases fitting TRBD2. This TCR came from a man younger than 35 who had mild COVID-19 (a few samples of this study predate the infection). Cell type and time point are not known. Sample: PBMCs or a T cell subset sorted from them (not recorded which). The CDR3 region is CASSLAVTSGEQGYRTDTQYF. CDR3 DNA: TGCGCCAGCAGCTTGGCCGTTACTAGCGGGGAGCAGGGTTATCGCACAGATACGCAGTATTTT.